Reported below is one T cell receptor beta chain. The source of the sample is a study of blood T cell repertoires in COVID-19. About the research overall: Samples of COVID-19 (acute and convalescent) were obtained from the United States, Italy and Spain. The cDNA or gDNA used as material had been derived from T cells, B-cell-depleted T cells, or PBMCs.

During active infection, Seattle patients enrolled and were then monitored through disease. Per the authors' pipeline: Cell counts per sample came from amplifying reference gene primers. The repertoire was sequenced with immunoSEQ multiplex PCR; TCRdb's copy has only in-frame clones and lacks some. Clone size and V and J calls were adopted from that table, with D and trimming inferred from the DNA. The sample lists under 450,000 clones; approximately 86% were seen once. The CDR3 spans 14 residues. J was trimmed by 5 bases and V by 6 bases; bases with no gene match: 7. CDR1 is ENHRY, CDR2 SYGVKD, per germline.

This TCR derives from a woman between 55 and 75 years old with COVID-19, enrolled during active disease. The V gene is TRBV10-3, the J gene TRBJ2-5, with 9 bases fitting TRBD1. The material sequenced was peripheral blood. The CDR3 sequence: CAISGQGMVETQYF. In DNA, the CDR3 is TGTGCCATCAGCGGACAGGGGATGGTGGAGACCCAGTACTTC.